The TCR beta chain under discussion was sequenced for a study of control samples from healthy donors and cancer patients. Trimming removed 2 bases from V and 3 bases from J, with 11 bases in between. Germline V gene lookup returns CDR1 MNHEY and CDR2 SVGAGI. CDR3 size: 14 residues. Only one count was recorded for this clone. Other DNA sequences in this specimen translate into the identical CDR3. Clones were sequenced by immunoSEQ multiplex PCR, and TCRdb holds only the in-frame ones, with some missing. This repertoire shows some 12,000 clones, approximately 94% found once; its top ten account for roughly 30%.

This chain connects TRBV6-5 to TRBJ2-7; D not resolved. Sample: PBMCs. This TCR was recovered from a man between 65 and 79 years old with head and neck cancer. This chain's CDR3 is CASSYREVGYEQYF. The CDR3 DNA sequence: TGTGCCAGCAGTTACAGGGAAGTAGGCTACGAGCAGTACTTC.